One sample yielded the 9 T cell receptor beta chains listed below, sequenced in a study of blood T cell repertoires in COVID-19. Sequencing was performed with immunoSEQ multiplex PCR; in TCRdb, only in-frame clones are kept and a portion is missing. The sample records 240,000 or so clones, around 83% being singletons. Sequenced input: peripheral blood. Receptor source: a woman between 18 and 30 years old with acute or convalescent COVID-19.

The chain carries TRBV6-5 and TRBJ2-1; 8 bases agree with TRBD2. This CDR3 has 15 residues. With V trimmed by 2 bases and J by 4 bases, 4 bases remained unmatched. Germline V CDR1 and CDR2: MNHEY, SVGAGI. CDR3 sequence reads: CASSYPSGSYNEQFF. The CDR3 DNA sequence: TGTGCCAGCAGTTACCCCAGCGGGAGTTACAATGAGCAGTTCTTC.

This clone was counted a few times. This chain connects TRBV5-6 to TRBJ1-1, with D possibly being TRBD1 (6 bases). Looked up from germline, CDR1 is SGHDT and CDR2 is YYEEEE. The CDR3 is 14 amino acids. V shed 4 bases and J shed 0 bases, with 10 bases lying between them. CDR3: CASSATGMNTEAFF. CDR3 nucleotide sequence: TGTGCCAGCAGCGCAACAGGGATGAACACTGAAGCTTTCTTT.

The V and J genes are TRBV29-1 and TRBJ2-3; weak D call: TRBD2 (5 bases). Germline CDR1 SQVTM, CDR2 ANQGSEA. Trimming took 1 base from V and 5 from J, leaving 16 bases between them. The CDR3 contains 15 residues. CDR3 DNA sequence: TGCAGCGTTGAAGGGGAGCCCGGGTTTTTAGATACGCAGTATTTT. It codes for CSVEGEPGFLDTQYF.

The chain recombines TRBV29-1 with TRBJ1-2; D ambiguous. V gave up 6 bases and J gave up 1 base, with 9 bases separating them. The CDR3 is 12 amino acids. CDR1 and CDR2 (germline): SQVTM, ANQGSEA. DNA for the CDR3: TGCAGCGTGGCGGGCAGTAACTATGGCTACACCTTC. Encoded protein: CSVAGSNYGYTF.

The rearrangement uses TRBV5-6 and TRBJ2-2; 14 positions match TRBD2. Germline V gene data show CDR1 as SGHDT and CDR2 as YYEEEE. The CDR3 is made up of 16 amino acids. V dropped 3 bases and J dropped 6; count of bases not matched to a gene: 4. This CDR3 is CASSSGLAGGPGELFF. CDR3 DNA: TGTGCCAGCAGCTCTGGACTAGCGGGAGGTCCCGGGGAGCTGTTTTTT. Supplemented by reference TRBV5-6 and TRBJ2-2, the full variable domain reads DAGVTQSPTHLIKTRGQQVTLRCSPKSGHDTVSWYQQALGQGPQFIFQYYEEEERQRGNFPDRFSGHQFPNYSSELNVNALLLGDSALYLCASSSGLAGGPGELFFGEGSRLTVL.

J is TRBJ2-1 and V is TRBV19; TRBD2 matches 11 bases. V shed 0 bases and J 3 bases; nucleotides not matched to a gene: 10. Looked up from germline, CDR1 is LNHDA and CDR2 is SQIVND (reference sequence). CDR3 size: 19 residues. The CDR3 sequence: CASSIEGTVLAGVYNEQFF. CDR3 bases: TGTGCCAGTAGTATAGAAGGGACCGTACTAGCGGGAGTCTACAATGAGCAGTTCTTC.

This chain connects TRBV7-2 to TRBJ2-7; maybe TRBD1 (6 bases). There are 15 residues in the CDR3. V was cut by 4 bases and J by 2 bases, with 15 bases left in between. Looked up from germline, CDR1 is SGHTA and CDR2 is FQGNSA. This CDR3 is CASSSRGLGPYEQYF. The CDR3 DNA is TGTGCCAGCAGCTCCAGGGGATTAGGCCCCTACGAGCAGTACTTC.

The chain links TRBV6-5 to TRBJ1-2; 9 bases agree with TRBD1. J was trimmed by 2 bases and V by 5 bases; bases with no gene match: 6. The CDR3 extends over 15 amino acids. CDR1 and CDR2 from the germline V gene are MNHEY and SVGAGI. CDR3 amino acids: CASSIAGTGNYGYTF. Here the CDR3 DNA reads TGTGCCAGCAGTATTGCTGGGACAGGGAACTATGGCTACACCTTC.

The sample holds one count of this clone. This chain links TRBV6-4 with TRBJ2-1, with D maybe TRBD2 (6 bases). There are 14 residues in the CDR3. The germline V gene encodes CDR1 MRHNA and CDR2 SNTAGT. The V end was cut by 5 bases, the J end by 10 bases, with 18 bases between. CDR3 sequence: CASSPTQTREEQFF. CDR3 coding DNA: TGTGCCAGCAGTCCGACTCAGACTAGGGAAGAGCAGTTCTTC.